These T cell receptor beta chains were read from a single sample in a study of T cell responses to AZD1222 COVID-19 vaccine. TCRdb keeps only in-frame clones here, not all; method: immunoSEQ multiplex PCR. The table has more than 85,000 clones, 75% to 90% seen once. The starting material was peripheral blood, obtained on day 0 of AZD1222 vaccination. The receptor source for this set is an adult in good health. CDR3s leave out the opening cysteine and the closing phenylalanine or tryptophan. Each record gives: CDR3 length, D gene, J gene, V gene, CDR3 protein. A D gene is named only where the DNA matches it firmly.

CDR3 length: 12; D gene: TRBD1; J gene: TRBJ1-5; V gene: TRBV7-2; CDR3 protein: ASSLRQGTQPQH
CDR3 length: 10; D gene: NA; J gene: TRBJ2-7; V gene: TRBV29-1; CDR3 protein: SVEDKRNEQY
CDR3 length: 11; D gene: NA; J gene: TRBJ1-4; V gene: TRBV12-3/TRBV12-4; CDR3 protein: ASRPGGSEKLF
CDR3 length: 11; D gene: NA; J gene: TRBJ1-5; V gene: TRBV25-1; CDR3 protein: ASSELSNQPQH
CDR3 length: 14; D gene: NA; J gene: TRBJ2-3; V gene: TRBV20-1; CDR3 protein: SASDFRDHSTDTQY
CDR3 length: 15; D gene: TRBD2; J gene: TRBJ2-1; V gene: TRBV13; CDR3 protein: ASSEIRLADTDNEQF
CDR3 length: 12; D gene: TRBD1; J gene: TRBJ1-1; V gene: TRBV18; CDR3 protein: ASSRTGVNTEAF
CDR3 length: 10; D gene: NA; J gene: TRBJ2-5; V gene: TRBV19; CDR3 protein: ASSSNRETQY
CDR3 length: 13; D gene: TRBD2; J gene: TRBJ2-3; V gene: TRBV5-5; CDR3 protein: ASSFRLADSDTQY
CDR3 length: 11; D gene: NA; J gene: TRBJ1-2; V gene: TRBV5-1; CDR3 protein: ASSITSRDGYT
CDR3 length: 12; D gene: NA; J gene: TRBJ2-5; V gene: TRBV18; CDR3 protein: ASSPATAQETQY
CDR3 length: 13; D gene: TRBD2; J gene: TRBJ2-1; V gene: TRBV29-1; CDR3 protein: SVKRRAGGVNEQF
CDR3 length: 17; D gene: TRBD2; J gene: TRBJ2-1; V gene: TRBV10-3; CDR3 protein: AISESTRGAGGGYNEQF
CDR3 length: 13; D gene: NA; J gene: TRBJ2-3; V gene: TRBV24-1; CDR3 protein: ATTAGSRSTDTQY
CDR3 length: 12; D gene: NA; J gene: TRBJ1-1; V gene: TRBV6-5; CDR3 protein: ASSYSYRATEAF
CDR3 length: 13; D gene: TRBD1; J gene: TRBJ1-1; V gene: TRBV19; CDR3 protein: ASSTRDRGYDEAF
CDR3 length: 14; D gene: NA; J gene: TRBJ1-5; V gene: TRBV16; CDR3 protein: ASSPLGQGGGLTQH
CDR3 length: 13; D gene: NA; J gene: TRBJ1-6; V gene: TRBV5-1; CDR3 protein: ASSLDGHSNSPLH
CDR3 length: 16; D gene: TRBD2; J gene: TRBJ2-7; V gene: TRBV28; CDR3 protein: ASSLLRLAGEGSYEQY